These 4 T cell receptor beta chains share one sample of origin, sequenced in a study of human versus mouse CDR3 diversity and MHC coevolution. Data came from immunoSEQ multiplex PCR; TCRdb stores just in-frame clones and leaves some out. The sample shows 86,000 or so clones, over 85% of them seen only once. What was sequenced was naive CD4+ T cells from blood. The subset: CD45RO-negative CD62L-positive naive CD4 T cells. These receptors were obtained from a person aged 30-69 years in good health.

This clone was observed once. This chain uses TRBV2 with TRBJ1-5; perhaps TRBD1 as D (5 bases). This CDR3 spans 14 amino acids. CDR1 and CDR2 from the germline V gene are SNHLY and FYNNEI. Between the trimmed V and J ends, which lost 4 bases and 1 base, there was a span of 8 bases. The CDR3, as DNA: TGTGCCAGCAGTGCCAGACAGAGCAATCAGCCCCAGCATTTT. Translating it yields CASSARQSNQPQHF.

The V and J genes are TRBV18 and TRBJ1-4; 9 nucleotides agree with TRBD1. Trimming took 3 bases from V and 8 from J; bases not matched to a gene: 10. From germline, CDR1 is KGHSH and CDR2 LQKENI. This CDR3 region has 16 residues. Here the CDR3 DNA reads TGTGCCAGCTCACCTATCACCCCGGGACAGGGCGAAAAACTGTTTTTT. This translates into CASSPITPGQGEKLFF.

The chain joins TRBV19 to TRBJ1-4, with TRBD1 matching 10 bases. The CDR3 extends over 14 amino acids. Germline CDR1 and CDR2: LNHDA and SQIVND (reference sequence). Germline trimming cut 4 bases from V and 5 bases from J; bases unmatched to any gene: 1. CDR3 coding DNA: TGTGCCAGTAGTAGGGGACAGGGGAATGAAAAACTGTTTTTT. Translating gives CASSRGQGNEKLFF. Full variable domain (remainder filled in from reference TRBV19 and TRBJ1-4): DGGITQSPKYLFRKEGQNVTLSCEQNLNHDAMYWYRQDPGQGLRLIYYSQIVNDFQKGDIAEGYSVSREKKESFPLTVTSAQKNPTAFYLCASSRGQGNEKLFFGSGTQLSVL.

The chain links TRBV7-8 to TRBJ1-1, with D uncertain. With 3 bases removed from V and 0 bases from J, the gap between germline ends came to 8 bases. Germline values: CDR1 SGHVS, CDR2 FQNEAQ. The CDR3 spans 14 residues. This chain's CDR3 is CASSFGVLNTEAFF. As DNA, the CDR3 is TGTGCCAGCAGCTTCGGGGTTTTGAACACTGAAGCTTTCTTT.